The clone carrying this TCR beta chain was observed a single time. The sample is drawn from a study of blood T cell repertoires in COVID-19. Using immunoSEQ multiplex PCR, the repertoire was profiled, and TCRdb retains in-frame clones only, with some absent. The profile shows about 99,000 clones, roughly nine tenths of them singletons. Germline V gives CDR1 SNHLY, CDR2 FYNNEI. V was trimmed by 7 bases and J by 2 bases, leaving 9 bases between them. The CDR3 sequence is 13 residues long. The sample taken for sequencing was peripheral blood. The clonotype was recovered from a woman aged 55-70 years with acute or convalescent COVID-19. The chain carries TRBV2 and TRBJ2-1; no reliable D call. The CDR3 here is CASTTIAYNEQFF. The CDR3 coding sequence is TGTGCCAGCACAACCATAGCCTACAATGAGCAGTTCTTC.